This is a list of T cell receptor beta chains from one sample in a study of blood T cell repertoires in COVID-19. Some clones are missing from TCRdb's copy, which holds only in-frame ones; the method was immunoSEQ multiplex PCR. The sample gives 95,000 to 150,000 clones, roughly three quarters of which show up once; 37% is in the top ten. Sequencing was carried out using peripheral blood. Source of these receptors: a man aged 40-55 years with active or convalescent COVID-19. CDR3s include the opening cysteine and the closing phenylalanine or tryptophan. D genes are given only for firm matches. Size is omitted from some rows. Given values are once, few, many or a class for expanded clones.

V: TRBV7-2; J: TRBJ2-5; size: NA; D: NA; DNA: TGTGCCAGCAGCTTCGGTCTAACAGGGCAAGAGACCCAGTACTTC; CDR3: CASSFGLTGQETQYF
V: TRBV13; J: TRBJ2-2; size: NA; D: TRBD2; DNA: TGTGCCAGCAGCCCGACCTGGACTAGCGGGAGTGGGGAGCTGTTTTTT; CDR3: CASSPTWTSGSGELFF
V: TRBV4-2; J: TRBJ2-7; size: NA; D: NA; DNA: TGTGCCAGCAGCCATGCCGGCCTAGCCTACGAGCAGTACTTC; CDR3: CASSHAGLAYEQYF
V: TRBV3-1/TRBV3-2; J: TRBJ1-5; size: NA; D: NA; DNA: TGTGCCAGCAGCCAAGGACTCGGGGTAACGGGCTATAGCAATCAGCCCCAGCATTTT; CDR3: CASSQGLGVTGYSNQPQHF
V: TRBV7-7; J: TRBJ1-5; size: NA; D: NA; DNA: TGTGCTAGCAGCTTGTCAAGGAGGAAGAATCAGCCCCAGCATTTT; CDR3: CASSLSRRKNQPQHF
V: TRBV28; J: TRBJ2-6; size: NA; D: NA; DNA: TGTGCCAGCATCTCCGACAGGCCGAGGTCTGGGGCCAACGTCCTGACTTTC; CDR3: CASISDRPRSGANVLTF
V: TRBV7-9; J: TRBJ1-5; size: NA; D: TRBD1; DNA: TGTGCCAGCAGCCAGGGGACAGGGGGCCCTCAGCCCCAGCATTTT; CDR3: CASSQGTGGPQPQHF
V: TRBV29-1; J: TRBJ1-1; size: NA; D: TRBD1; DNA: TGCAGCGTTGCCCTATCAGGGGGCACTGAAGCTTTCTTT; CDR3: CSVALSGGTEAFF
V: TRBV20-1; J: TRBJ1-1; size: NA; D: TRBD1; DNA: TGCAGTGCTAATCAGGGGGTAGCTTTCTTT; CDR3: CSANQGVAFF
V: TRBV9; J: TRBJ1-3; size: NA; D: TRBD1; DNA: TGTGCCAGCAGCGGGACAGGGGGATACTCTGGAAACACCATATATTTT; CDR3: CASSGTGGYSGNTIYF
V: TRBV6-6; J: TRBJ1-6; size: once; D: NA; DNA: TGTGCCAGCAGTCGAGGGCAACCCTATAATTCACCCCTCCACTTT; CDR3: CASSRGQPYNSPLHF
V: TRBV9; J: TRBJ1-4; size: few; D: TRBD1; DNA: TGTGCCAGCAGCGTTCAAGGGACAGTTAATGAAAAACTGTTTTTT; CDR3: CASSVQGTVNEKLFF
V: TRBV27; J: TRBJ2-1; size: NA; D: TRBD2; DNA: TGTGCCAGCAGTCCCCGGGAGGGCCTTGGTAATGAGCAGTTCTTC; CDR3: CASSPREGLGNEQFF
V: TRBV7-2; J: TRBJ2-7; size: once; D: NA; DNA: TGTGCCAGCAGCTTATCTAGGTGGGGAGGCGAGCAGTACTTC; CDR3: CASSLSRWGGEQYF
V: TRBV27; J: TRBJ1-3; size: once; D: TRBD1; DNA: TGTGCCAGCAGTCGGGACAGGGTTGGAAACACCATATATTTT; CDR3: CASSRDRVGNTIYF
V: TRBV7-3; J: TRBJ2-3; size: few; D: TRBD2; DNA: TGTGCCAGCAGCTTGTACGGGGGGGCTACCACAGATACGCAGTATTTT; CDR3: CASSLYGGATTDTQYF